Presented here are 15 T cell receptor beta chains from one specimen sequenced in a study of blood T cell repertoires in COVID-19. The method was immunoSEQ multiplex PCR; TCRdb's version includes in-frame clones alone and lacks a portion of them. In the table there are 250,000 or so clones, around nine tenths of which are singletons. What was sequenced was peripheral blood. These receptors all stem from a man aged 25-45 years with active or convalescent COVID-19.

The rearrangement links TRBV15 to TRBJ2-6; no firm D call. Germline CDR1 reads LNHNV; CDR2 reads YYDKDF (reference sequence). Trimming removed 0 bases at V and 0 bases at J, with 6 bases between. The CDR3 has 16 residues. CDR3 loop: CATSRDGGSGANVLTF. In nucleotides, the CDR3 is TGTGCCACCAGCAGAGATGGCGGCTCTGGGGCCAACGTCCTGACTTTC.

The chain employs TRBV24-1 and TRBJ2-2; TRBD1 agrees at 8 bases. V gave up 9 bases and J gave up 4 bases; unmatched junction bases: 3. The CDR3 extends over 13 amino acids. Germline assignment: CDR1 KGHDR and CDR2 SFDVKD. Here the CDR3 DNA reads TGTGCCACCGGACAGGGTGGCACCGGGGAGCTGTTTTTT. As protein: CATGQGGTGELFF.

The CDR3 loop is CASTSFRDTIYF. CDR3 nucleotides: TGTGCCAGCACGTCCTTTCGGGACACCATATATTTT. V and J are TRBV13 and TRBJ1-3; D remains unclear. V was pared by 7 bases and J by 8 bases, with 12 bases between. CDR1 and CDR2 from the germline V gene are PRHDT and FYEKMQ (reference sequence). CDR3 length: 12 residues.

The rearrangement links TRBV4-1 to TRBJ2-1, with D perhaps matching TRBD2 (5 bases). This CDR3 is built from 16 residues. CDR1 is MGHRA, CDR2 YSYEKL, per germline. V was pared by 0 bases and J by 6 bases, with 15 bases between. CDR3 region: CASSQEVARRGNEQFF. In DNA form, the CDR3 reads TGCGCCAGCAGCCAAGAGGTAGCACGTCGGGGCAATGAGCAGTTCTTC.

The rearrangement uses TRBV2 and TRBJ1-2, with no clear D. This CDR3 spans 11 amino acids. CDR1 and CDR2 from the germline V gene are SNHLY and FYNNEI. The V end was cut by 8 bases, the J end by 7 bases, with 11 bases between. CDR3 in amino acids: CASVDGGGYTF. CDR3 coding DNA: TGTGCCAGCGTGGACGGAGGTGGCTACACCTTC.

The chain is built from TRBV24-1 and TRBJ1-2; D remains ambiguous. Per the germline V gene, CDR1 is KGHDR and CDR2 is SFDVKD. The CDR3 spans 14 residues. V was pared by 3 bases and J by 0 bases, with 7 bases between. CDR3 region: CATSDTGTNYGYTF. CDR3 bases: TGTGCCACCAGTGATACCGGGACTAACTATGGCTACACCTTC.

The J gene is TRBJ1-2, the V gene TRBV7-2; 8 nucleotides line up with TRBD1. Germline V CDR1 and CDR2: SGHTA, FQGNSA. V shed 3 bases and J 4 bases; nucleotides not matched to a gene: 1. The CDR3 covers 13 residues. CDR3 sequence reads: CASSLDRAYGYTF. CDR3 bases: TGTGCCAGCAGCTTGGACAGGGCCTATGGCTACACCTTC.

The CDR3 DNA sequence: TGTGCCTGGAGTGCGGACCGTCTAGCGTCCGGGGAGCTGTTTTTT. As protein: CAWSADRLASGELFF. The rearrangement joins TRBV30 to TRBJ2-2; D might be TRBD2 (6 bases). V lost 1 base, J lost 6 bases, and 15 bases lay in between. Per the germline V gene, CDR1 is GTSNPN and CDR2 is SVGIG (reference sequence). The CDR3 has 15 residues.

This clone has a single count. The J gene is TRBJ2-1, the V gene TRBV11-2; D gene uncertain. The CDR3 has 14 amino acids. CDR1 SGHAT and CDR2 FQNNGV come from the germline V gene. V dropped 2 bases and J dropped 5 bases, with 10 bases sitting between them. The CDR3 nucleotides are TGTGCCAGCAGCTTAAGCCTCCTTCACAATGAGCAGTTCTTC. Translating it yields CASSLSLLHNEQFF.

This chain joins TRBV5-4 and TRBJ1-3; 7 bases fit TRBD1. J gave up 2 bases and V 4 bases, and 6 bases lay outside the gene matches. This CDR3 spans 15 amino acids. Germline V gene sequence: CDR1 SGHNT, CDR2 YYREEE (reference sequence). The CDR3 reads CASSSGGTAGNTIYF. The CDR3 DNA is TGTGCCAGCAGCAGCGGGGGGACAGCTGGAAACACCATATATTTT.

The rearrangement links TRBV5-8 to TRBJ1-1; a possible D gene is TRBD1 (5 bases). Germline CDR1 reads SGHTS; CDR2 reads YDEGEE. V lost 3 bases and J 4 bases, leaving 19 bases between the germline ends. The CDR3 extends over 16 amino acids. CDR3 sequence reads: CASSSLGGGRGTEAFF. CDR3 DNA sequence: TGTGCCAGCAGCTCCCTCGGGGGGGGAAGGGGCACTGAAGCTTTCTTT. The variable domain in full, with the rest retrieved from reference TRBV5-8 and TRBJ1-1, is EAGVTQSPTHLIKTRGQQATLRCSPISGHTSVYWYQQALGLGLQFLLWYDEGEERNRGNFPPRFSGRQFPNYSSELNVNALELEDSALYLCASSSLGGGRGTEAFFGQGTRLTVV.

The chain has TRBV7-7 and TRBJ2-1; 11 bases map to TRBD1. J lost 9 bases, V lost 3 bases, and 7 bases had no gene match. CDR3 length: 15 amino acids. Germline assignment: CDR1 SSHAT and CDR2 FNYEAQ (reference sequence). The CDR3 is CASSFNPGQGAEQFF. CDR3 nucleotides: TGTGCCAGCAGCTTCAACCCCGGACAGGGGGCTGAGCAGTTCTTC. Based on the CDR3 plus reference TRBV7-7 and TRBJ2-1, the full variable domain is GAGVSQSPRYKVTKRGQDVTLRCDPISSHATLYWYQQALGQGPEFLTYFNYEAQPDKSGLPSDRFSAERPEGSISTLTIQRTEQRDSAMYRCASSFNPGQGAEQFFGPGTRLTVL.

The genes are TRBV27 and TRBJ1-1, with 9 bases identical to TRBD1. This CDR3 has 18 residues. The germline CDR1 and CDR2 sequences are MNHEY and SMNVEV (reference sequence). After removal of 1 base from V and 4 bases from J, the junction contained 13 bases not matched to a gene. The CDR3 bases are TGTGCCAGCAGTTTATGGCCCGGACAGGGGTTGGGTAGCACTGAAGCTTTCTTT. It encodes CASSLWPGQGLGSTEAFF.

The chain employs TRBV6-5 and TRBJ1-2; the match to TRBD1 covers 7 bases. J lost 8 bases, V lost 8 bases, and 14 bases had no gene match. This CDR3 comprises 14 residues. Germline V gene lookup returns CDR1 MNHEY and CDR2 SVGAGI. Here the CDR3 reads CASRSWADRDGYTF. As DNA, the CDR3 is TGTGCCAGCCGGTCCTGGGCCGACAGGGACGGCTACACCTTC.

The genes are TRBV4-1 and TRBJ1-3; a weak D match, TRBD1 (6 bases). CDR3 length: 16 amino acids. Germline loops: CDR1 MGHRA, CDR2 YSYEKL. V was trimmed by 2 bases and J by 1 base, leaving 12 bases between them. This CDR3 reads CASSQFTGQSGNTIYF. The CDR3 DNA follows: TGCGCCAGCAGCCAATTCACAGGGCAGTCTGGAAACACCATATATTTT.